The present entry profiles one T cell receptor (beta chain) with its context. The sample is drawn from a study of blood T cell repertoires in COVID-19. Germline CDR1 reads LGHDT; CDR2 reads YNNKEL (reference sequence). Trimming pared 6 bases from V and 5 bases from J, leaving 16 bases between. CDR3 length equals 14 residues. Repertoires were generated with immunoSEQ multiplex PCR, while TCRdb's copy carries only in-frame clones and drops some. The table includes 200,000 or so clones, approximately 80% detected once. Sequenced sample: peripheral blood. The chain carries TRBV3-1 (or the pseudogene TRBV3-2) and TRBJ1-1; weak D call: TRBD1 (5 bases). The TCR comes from a woman at least 80 years old with COVID-19, enrolled during active disease. The CDR3 sequence is CASSPWGLGTEAFF. As DNA, the CDR3 is TGTGCCAGCAGTCCCTGGGGCTTGGGAACTGAAGCTTTCTTT.